A selection of T cell receptor beta chains follows, all from one sample in a study of shared T cell receptors in the human thymus. Only in-frame clones appear in the TCRdb table, and some are missing; sequencing was by immunoSEQ multiplex PCR. This sample yields 600,000 or so clones, of which approximately 89% are seen a single time; about 0.0094% belongs to the top ten. Separately, the same data were catalogued under a study of human thymus T cells.

Sequencing was performed on thymocytes. These TCRs come from a boy younger than two with a congenital heart defect. Both conserved end residues are part of each CDR3. The D gene is left open where the match is weak. Clone size is stated in some rows and not others, as once, few, many or a class when expanded.

TRBV6-1,.,.,TRBJ1-4,CAPPAGGDYEKLFF,TGTGCCCCCCCCGCCGGGGGGGATTATGAAAAACTGTTTTTT
TRBV5-6,.,TRBD1,TRBJ2-5,CASSLERDRGGETQYF,TGTGCCAGCAGCTTGGAGAGGGACAGGGGAGGGGAGACCCAGTACTTC
TRBV4-3,.,.,TRBJ1-2,CASSQDRADYGYTF,TGCGCCAGCAGCCAAGATCGAGCTGACTATGGCTACACCTTC
TRBV7-9,.,.,TRBJ2-5,CASSRRGKGETQYF,TGTGCCAGCAGCCGGAGGGGCAAGGGGGAGACCCAGTACTTC
TRBV19,.,.,TRBJ2-2,CASSFPHWGELFF,TGTGCCAGTAGTTTCCCGCACTGGGGGGAGCTGTTTTTT
TRBV19,few,.,TRBJ1-1,CASSLDPRNTEAFF,TGTGCCAGTAGTCTTGATCCTAGGAACACTGAAGCTTTCTTT
TRBV14,.,.,TRBJ2-3,CASSLRGPSTDTQYF,TGTGCCAGCAGCCTAAGAGGGCCTAGCACAGATACGCAGTATTTT
TRBV27,once,.,TRBJ1-5,CASSLSYRDSNQPQHF,TGTGCCAGCAGTTTATCTTACAGGGATAGCAATCAGCCCCAGCATTTT
TRBV19,.,.,TRBJ2-2,CASRQVPGELFF,TGTGCCAGTCGACAGGTCCCCGGGGAGCTGTTTTTT
TRBV28,.,TRBD2,TRBJ2-2,CASRSTGTSGHTGELFF,TGTGCCAGCAGGTCAACCGGGACTAGCGGACACACCGGGGAGCTGTTTTTT
TRBV28,.,.,TRBJ1-1,CASSLSRESGGLNTEAFF,TGTGCCAGCAGTTTATCGCGGGAATCAGGAGGCCTGAACACTGAAGCTTTCTTT
TRBV29-1,once,.,TRBJ2-3,CSVEGRDSLDTQYF,TGCAGCGTTGAAGGGAGAGACAGTTTAGATACGCAGTATTTT
TRBV14,.,TRBD2,TRBJ2-7,CASSQDGVAGGSYEQYF,TGTGCCAGCAGCCAAGACGGCGTAGCGGGAGGATCCTACGAGCAGTACTTC
TRBV5-6,.,TRBD2,TRBJ2-1,CASKTDPSGYNEQFF,TGTGCCAGCAAGACCGACCCTAGCGGCTACAATGAGCAGTTCTTC
TRBV28,.,TRBD1,TRBJ1-6,CASRPGQGADSPLHF,TGTGCCAGCAGGCCGGGACAGGGGGCTGATTCACCCCTCCACTTT
TRBV19,.,.,TRBJ2-1,CASSGSGNNEQFF,TGTGCCAGTAGTGGGAGCGGAAACAATGAGCAGTTCTTC
TRBV27,once,.,TRBJ1-1,CASSPLDSRVFANTEAFF,TGTGCCAGCAGTCCCCTGGACAGTCGGGTTTTTGCGAACACTGAAGCTTTCTTT
TRBV5-1,once,.,TRBJ2-5,CASSLSRVETQYF,TGCGCCAGCAGCTTGTCTCGGGTGGAGACCCAGTACTTC
TRBV18,.,.,TRBJ1-2,CASSPGGSARAGYTF,TGTGCCAGCTCACCTGGAGGTTCAGCAAGGGCTGGCTACACCTTC
TRBV20-1,.,.,TRBJ1-2,CSTYGYTF,TGCAGTACTTATGGCTACACCTTC
TRBV6-1,.,TRBD1,TRBJ1-5,CASSTGTASNQPQHF,TGTGCCAGCAGCACCGGGACAGCTAGCAATCAGCCCCAGCATTTT
TRBV2,.,.,TRBJ2-2,CASARSGQGGELFF,TGTGCCAGCGCAAGATCAGGGCAGGGCGGGGAGCTGTTTTTT
TRBV14,.,TRBD2,TRBJ2-1,CASSQHQTSGTPSSYNEQFF,TGTGCCAGCAGCCAACACCAGACTAGCGGGACCCCTAGCTCCTACAATGAGCAGTTCTTC
TRBV7-6,.,TRBD2,TRBJ2-1,CASSSPRSGRGTKSYNEQFF,TGTGCCAGCAGCTCCCCGCGGAGCGGGAGAGGGACAAAATCTTACAATGAGCAGTTCTTC
TRBV28,.,.,TRBJ1-5,CASTAGSSNQPQHF,TGTGCCAGCACCGCGGGGTCCAGCAATCAGCCCCAGCATTTT
TRBV2,few,.,TRBJ2-1,CASSAPVSLQFF,TGTGCCAGCAGTGCCCCCGTTAGTCTACAGTTCTTC
TRBV5-1,.,TRBD1,TRBJ2-7,CASSFQTGSSYEQYF,TGCGCCAGCAGCTTCCAGACAGGGAGCTCCTACGAGCAGTACTTC
TRBV10-3,.,TRBD1,TRBJ1-5,CAISDRDRGGNQPQHF,TGTGCCATCAGTGACCGGGACAGGGGTGGCAATCAGCCCCAGCATTTT
TRBV28,few,TRBD1,TRBJ1-1,CASRPTGETEAFF,TGTGCCAGCAGACCAACAGGGGAGACTGAAGCTTTCTTT
TRBV19,few,TRBD1,TRBJ1-6,CASSPGTGGSYNSPLHF,TGTGCCAGTAGTCCCGGGACAGGGGGTTCCTATAATTCACCCCTCCACTTT
TRBV4-3,.,TRBD1,TRBJ1-4,CASSQDAKTGVDEKLFF,TGCGCCAGCAGCCAAGATGCAAAGACAGGGGTGGATGAAAAACTGTTTTTT
TRBV7-3,.,.,TRBJ1-2,CASSLTAGAHYGYTF,TGTGCCAGCAGCTTAACGGCAGGGGCACACTATGGCTACACCTTC
TRBV9,.,.,TRBJ2-1,CASSVALGFHEQFF,TGTGCCAGCAGCGTAGCGCTAGGCTTTCATGAGCAGTTCTTC